Each of the 19 T cell receptor beta chains below was sequenced from the same sample in a study of blood T cells in healthy people across ages. PCR was performed a second time for roughly 7 to 12 cycles using a sample-barcoded 5' primer and a J-beta primer mix. TCRdb reanalysed the 5' RACE reads using MiXCR and keeps one entry per CDR3 protein. This sample has some 1,500,000 distinct CDR3 sequences, with approximately 42% found just once. Sequenced sample: blood. The receptors here all came from a woman aged 18-29 years in good health.

The chain carries TRBV18 and TRBJ2-3, with a tentative D call TRBD2 (6 bases). There are 17 residues in the CDR3. Looked up from germline, CDR1 is KGHSH and CDR2 is LQKENI. V lost 1 base to trimming and J lost 1 base, with 15 bases between them. Written as DNA, the CDR3 is TGTGCCAGCTCACCACTCCGGGGTAGCGGAGGCACAGATACGCAGTATTTT. It is translated as CASSPLRGSGGTDTQYF.

The sample holds a few counts of this clonotype. The V and J genes are TRBV6-1 and TRBJ2-1; 8 bases agree with TRBD2. The DNA end is more similar to TRBJ2-7, so the J call may be wrong. Germline lookup yields CDR1 MNHNS and CDR2 SASEGT. The CDR3 totals 18 residues. CDR3 region: CASSQVRGGSSSYNEQYF. DNA of the CDR3: TGTGCCAGCAGTCAGGTACGGGGGGGATCAAGCTCCTACAATGAGCAGTACTTC.

The chain links TRBV12-3 or TRBV12-4 to TRBJ2-7; 7 nucleotides align to TRBD2. The J call is doubtful: the DNA matches TRBJ2-5 better. This CDR3 comprises 15 residues. The CDR3 loop is CASSPGGRRTETQYF. The CDR3 region has the DNA TGTGCCAGCAGTCCCGGCGGGAGAAGGACAGAGACCCAGTACTTC.

The gene calls are TRBV5-1 and TRBJ2-3; 9 bases line up with TRBD2. J gave up 2 bases and V 1 base, and 5 bases lay outside the gene matches. The CDR3 totals 16 residues. Germline V gene lookup returns CDR1 SGHRS and CDR2 YFSETQ. In DNA form, the CDR3 reads TGCGCCAGCAGCTTGACACAGCGGGAGGCCACAGATACGCAGTATTTT. This encodes CASSLTQREATDTQYF.

The chain recombines TRBV24-1 with TRBJ1-5; tentative D call: TRBD1 (6 bases). Germline V lookup: CDR1 KGHDR, CDR2 SFDVKD. The CDR3 is 14 amino acids. The ends were cut back, 6 bases at V and 2 bases at J, with 10 bases in the middle. CDR3 sequence: CATSYRVGNQPQHF. Written as DNA, the CDR3 is TGTGCCACCAGTTACAGGGTGGGCAATCAGCCCCAGCATTTT.

This clonotype was counted between two and nine times. The genes are TRBV7-2 and TRBJ2-7; tentatively, D is TRBD1 or TRBD2 (6 bases each). The CDR3 length is 15 residues. The V gene's germline CDR1 is SGHTA and CDR2 FQGNSA. V dropped 5 bases and J dropped 3 bases, with 17 bases sitting between them. The CDR3 DNA sequence: TGTGCCAGCAGCGTTCATGGGGGGCTGTTCTACGAGCAGTACTTC. This sequence encodes CASSVHGGLFYEQYF.

A few counts support this clonotype. V usage is TRBV7-9 and J usage is TRBJ2-7; TRBD2 is a possible D gene (7 bases). Trimming took 8 bases from V and 4 from J, leaving 18 bases between them. The CDR3 has 14 amino acids. The germline gives CDR1 SEHNR, CDR2 FQNEAQ (reference sequence). The CDR3 nucleotides are TGTGCCAGCCTTCCCGGGGGGCTCGGTTACGAGCAGTACTTC. Encoded protein: CASLPGGLGYEQYF.

This clonotype was counted ten times or more. The chain employs TRBV7-9 and TRBJ2-1, with D unclear. V was pared by 1 base and J by 6 bases, with 4 bases between. CDR1 is SEHNR, CDR2 FQNEAQ, per germline (reference sequence). The CDR3 extends over 12 amino acids. In DNA form, the CDR3 reads TGTGCCAGCAGCTTAGGATTCAATGAGCAGTTCTTC. Translation: CASSLGFNEQFF.

Details on this clonotype: At one of its ends the junction is not consistent with the germline gene, which may arise from a read error. The genes are TRBV12-3 or TRBV12-4 and TRBJ2-5; D is perhaps TRBD1 (5 bases). The CDR3 is made up of 14 amino acids. CDR3 sequence: CASNLNRPDNEQYF. The CDR3 DNA reads as TGTGCCAGCAATTTAAACAGGCCTGACAATGAGCAGTACTTC.

CDR3 region: CASSPIQTGGRGTEAFF. Written as DNA, the CDR3 is TGTGCCAGCAGCCCCATTCAGACAGGGGGCAGGGGCACTGAAGCTTTCTTT. This chain uses TRBV3-1 with TRBJ1-1, with 10 bases matching TRBD1. The length of the CDR3 is 17 residues. Germline lookup yields CDR1 LGHDT and CDR2 YNNKEL (reference sequence). Trimming at V came to 4 bases and at J to 4 bases, leaving 12 bases not matched to a gene.

This sequence joins TRBV4-3 and TRBJ2-2; perhaps D is TRBD1 or TRBD2 (5 bases each). Germline V gives CDR1 LGHNA, CDR2 YSLEER. The CDR3 runs 15 residues. With 7 bases removed from V and 1 base from J, the gap between germline ends came to 13 bases. As DNA, the CDR3 is TGCGCCAGCACCCCGGGACCCATGAACACCGGGGAGCTGTTTTTT. Translating it yields CASTPGPMNTGELFF.

Concerning this clonotype itself: This may be a read error: a much more frequent sequence differs by one nucleotide. The chain is built from TRBV10-2 and TRBJ2-5; D possibly corresponds to TRBD2 (5 bases). The CDR3 has 12 amino acids. Germline assignment: CDR1 WSHSY and CDR2 SAAADI. The CDR3 nucleotides are TGCGCCAGCCGCGATCGGGGAGAGACCCAGCACTTC. Protein product: CASRDRGETQHF.

This clonotype was detected a few times. The chain uses TRBV7-9 and TRBJ2-5; unclear D gene. Germline V gives CDR1 SEHNR, CDR2 FQNEAQ (reference sequence). The V and J ends lost 1 base and 1 base respectively, with 10 bases between them. The CDR3 contains 15 residues. The CDR3 region is CASSLGVGFQETQYF. As DNA, the CDR3 is TGTGCCAGCAGCTTAGGTGTGGGCTTCCAAGAGACCCAGTACTTC.

This clonotype was found a few times. The V call is TRBV20-1, the J call TRBJ2-2, with D maybe TRBD1 (6 bases). The V and J ends lost 7 bases and 4 bases respectively, with 16 bases between them. The CDR3 is made up of 14 amino acids. Germline CDR1 DFQATT, CDR2 SNEGSKA (reference sequence). The CDR3 DNA reads as TGCAGTGTTTCCTCCGGGACACCCACCGGGGAGCTGTTTTTT. Encoded protein: CSVSSGTPTGELFF.

This clonotype has a handful of counts. The V gene is TRBV24-1, the J gene TRBJ2-5, with TRBD1 matching 8 bases. CDR3 length equals 16 residues. CDR1 KGHDR and CDR2 SFDVKD come from the germline V gene. With V trimmed by 2 bases and J by 2 bases, 6 bases remained unmatched. CDR3 protein: CATSDWNRGYQETQYF. The CDR3 region has the DNA TGTGCCACCAGTGATTGGAACAGGGGGTATCAAGAGACCCAGTACTTC.

The DNA of the CDR3 is TGTGCCGCCAACAGGGTGAACACTGAAGCTTTCTTT. Translated: CAANRVNTEAFF. The genes are TRBV30 and TRBJ1-1, with D maybe TRBD1 (6 bases). CDR1 is GTSNPN, CDR2 SVGIG, per germline (reference sequence). CDR3 size: 12 residues. V lost 8 bases, J lost 0 bases, and 10 bases lay in between.

The table lists this clonotype with a few counts. This chain uses TRBV4-1 with TRBJ2-3; D perhaps matches TRBD2 (7 bases). Per the germline V gene, CDR1 is MGHRA and CDR2 is YSYEKL. The CDR3 contains 16 residues. Deletions cut 0 bases from V and 3 bases from J, with 13 bases between. CDR3 coding DNA: TGCGCCAGCAGCCAAGATCACGGGGGGCCTACAGATACGCAGTATTTT. Its translation: CASSQDHGGPTDTQYF.

The rearrangement joins TRBV19 to TRBJ1-2, with D unresolved. This CDR3 is built from 12 residues. Germline CDR1 LNHDA, CDR2 SQIVND (reference sequence). The V and J ends lost 6 bases and 8 bases respectively, with 13 bases between them. The CDR3 loop is CASSPNGRGYTF. The CDR3 coding sequence is TGTGCCAGTAGCCCTAATGGTAGAGGCTACACCTTC.

To note about this clonotype: A junction end diverges from the germline sequence, so it may reflect a read error. The CDR3 is CASSLVGSIDTQYF. CDR3 in DNA: TGTGCCAGCAGCTTAGTGGGTAGCATAGATACGCAGTATTTT. The rearrangement uses TRBV7-8 and TRBJ2-3, with D unclear. The CDR3 covers 14 residues. Germline loops: CDR1 SGHVS, CDR2 FQNEAQ.